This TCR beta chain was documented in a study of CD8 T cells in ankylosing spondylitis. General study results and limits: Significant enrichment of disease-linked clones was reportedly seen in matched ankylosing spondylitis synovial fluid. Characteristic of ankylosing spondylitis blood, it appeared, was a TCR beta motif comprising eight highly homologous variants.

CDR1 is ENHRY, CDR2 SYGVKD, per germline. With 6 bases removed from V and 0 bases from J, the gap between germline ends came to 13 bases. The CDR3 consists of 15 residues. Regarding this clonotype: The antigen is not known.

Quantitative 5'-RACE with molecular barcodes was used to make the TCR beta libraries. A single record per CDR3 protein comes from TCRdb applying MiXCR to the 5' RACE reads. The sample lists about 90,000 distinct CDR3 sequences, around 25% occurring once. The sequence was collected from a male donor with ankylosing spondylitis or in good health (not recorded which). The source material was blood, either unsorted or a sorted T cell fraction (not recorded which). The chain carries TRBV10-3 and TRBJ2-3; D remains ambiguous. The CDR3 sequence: CAIRSMVFSTDTQYF. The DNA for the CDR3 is TGTGCCATCAGGTCTATGGTCTTCAGCACAGATACGCAGTATTTT.